A single sample is the source of the 10 T cell receptor beta chains below, sequenced in a study of long-term antiretroviral therapy in people with HIV. Investigators performed immunoSEQ version v3.0 at survey level. TCRdb keeps only in-frame clones here, not all; method: immunoSEQ multiplex PCR. Of under 50,000 clones in the sample, less than 95% were seen once. This specimen was unsorted PBMCs, taken 9.2 years after starting antiretroviral therapy. Source of these receptors: a man aged 25 to 45 with HIV.

J is TRBJ1-1 and V is TRBV7-9; maybe TRBD1 (5 bases). The CDR3 covers 13 residues. Deletions cut 5 bases from V and 9 bases from J, with 16 bases between. Per germline, CDR1 SEHNR and CDR2 FQNEAQ (reference sequence). CDR3 loop: CASSEIMTVQAFF. The CDR3 bases are TGTGCCAGCAGCGAAATCATGACAGTGCAAGCTTTCTTT. The full variable domain, completed using reference TRBV7-9 and TRBJ1-1, is DTGVSQNPRHKITKRGQNVTFRCDPISEHNRLYWYRQTLGQGPEFLTYFQNEAQLEKSRLLSDRFSAERPKGSFSTLEIQRTEQGDSAMYLCASSEIMTVQAFFGQGTRLTVV.

The rearrangement uses TRBV6-5 and TRBJ1-1; unclear D gene. In germline, CDR1 is MNHEY, CDR2 SVGAGI. CDR3 length: 16 residues. Deletions cut 2 bases from V and 0 bases from J, with 13 bases between. The CDR3 DNA sequence: TGTGCCAGCAGTTACCATGATGTAGCGTTGAACACTGAAGCTTTCTTT. This gives the protein CASSYHDVALNTEAFF.

This CDR3 reads CASSLRTENYGYTF. The CDR3 DNA reads TGTGCCAGCAGCTTGAGGACAGAGAACTATGGCTACACCTTC. V gene TRBV5-4 combines with J gene TRBJ1-2, with a possible D match to TRBD1 (6 bases). This CDR3 region has 14 residues. Germline loops: CDR1 SGHNT, CDR2 YYREEE (reference sequence). The ends were cut back, 1 base at V and 2 bases at J, with 9 bases in the middle.

The chain combines TRBV6-5 with TRBJ1-2; D unclear. V lost 6 bases to trimming and J lost 0 bases, with 11 bases between them. The CDR3 runs 14 residues. Germline CDR1 and CDR2: MNHEY and SVGAGI. CDR3 sequence: CASSRTTANYGYTF. The DNA of the CDR3 is TGTGCCAGCAGCAGGACTACAGCTAACTATGGCTACACCTTC.

This clone has more than one count but fewer than ten. The genes are TRBV27 and TRBJ2-7; D is ambiguous. Trimming stripped 4 bases from V and 6 bases from J, with 10 bases between. Germline CDR1 MNHEY, CDR2 SMNVEV (reference sequence). The CDR3 length is 12 residues. In DNA, the CDR3 is TGTGCCAGCAGTTCCACGGAAGGCGAGCAGTACGTC. The encoded protein is CASSSTEGEQYV.

This clone was seen only once. The rearrangement uses TRBV5-1 and TRBJ1-1; D is undetermined. The V gene lost 4 bases and the J gene lost 0 bases, with 7 bases spanning the gap. Germline CDR1 and CDR2: SGHRS and YFSETQ. The CDR3 length is 13 residues. The CDR3 nucleotides read TGCGCCAGCAGCCAATACATGAACACTGAAGCTTTCTTT. It translates to CASSQYMNTEAFF. Together with reference TRBV5-1 and TRBJ1-1, the CDR3 gives the full variable domain: KAGVTQTPRYLIKTRGQQVTLSCSPISGHRSVSWYQQTPGQGLQFLFEYFSETQRNKGNFPGRFSGRQFSNSRSEMNVSTLELGDSALYLCASSQYMNTEAFFGQGTRLTVV.

This chain joins TRBV5-1 and TRBJ1-4; 9 bases match TRBD1. J was trimmed by 7 bases and V by 2 bases; bases with no gene match: 6. This CDR3 has 15 amino acids. Germline V gene sequence: CDR1 SGHRS, CDR2 YFSETQ. CDR3 loop: CASSLRGQGTEKLFF. The CDR3 nucleotides read TGCGCCAGCAGCTTACGAGGACAGGGGACTGAAAAACTGTTTTTT.

The CDR3 DNA reads as TGTGCCAGCAGCCAAGGTGGTACAGGGAACGAGCAGTACTTC. This codes for CASSQGGTGNEQYF. The genes are TRBV11-1 and TRBJ2-7; D may be TRBD1 (6 bases). Trimming shortened V by 5 bases and J by 5 bases, and 16 bases separated the two germline ends. This CDR3 has 14 amino acids. Germline assignment: CDR1 SGHAT and CDR2 FQDESV (reference sequence).

The rearrangement links TRBV20-1 to TRBJ1-6, with D unclear. With 3 bases removed from V and 7 bases from J, the gap between germline ends came to 4 bases. The CDR3 spans 11 residues. CDR1 is DFQATT and CDR2 is SNEGSKA in the germline V gene (reference sequence). The CDR3 reads CSASRNSPLHF. Here the CDR3 DNA reads TGCAGTGCTAGCAGGAATTCACCCCTCCACTTT.

This clone was counted once. The rearrangement joins TRBV7-3 to TRBJ2-7, with no clear D. The CDR3 spans 14 residues. Germline CDR1 and CDR2: SGHTA and FQGTGA. V lost 2 bases to trimming and J lost 4 bases, with 12 bases between them. As DNA, the CDR3 is TGTGCCAGCAGCTTAGCTGGGAATGAATACGAGCAGTACGTC. Its protein product is CASSLAGNEYEQYV.